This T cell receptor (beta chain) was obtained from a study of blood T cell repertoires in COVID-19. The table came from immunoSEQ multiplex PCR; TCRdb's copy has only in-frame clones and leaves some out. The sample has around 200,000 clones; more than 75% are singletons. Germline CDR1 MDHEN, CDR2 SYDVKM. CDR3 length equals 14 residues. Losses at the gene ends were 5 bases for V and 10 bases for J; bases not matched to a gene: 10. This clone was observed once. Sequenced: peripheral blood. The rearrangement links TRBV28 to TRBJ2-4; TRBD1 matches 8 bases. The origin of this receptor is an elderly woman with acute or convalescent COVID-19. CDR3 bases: TGTGCCAGCAGTATTGGGACAGGAGGGGGTATTCAGTACTTC. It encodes CASSIGTGGGIQYF.